Listed here is a single T cell receptor beta chain. Antigen unknown. The data were obtained in a study of cytomegalovirus exposure and HLA in healthy donors. The length of the CDR3 is 15 residues. Germline lookup yields CDR1 MGHDK and CDR2 SYGVNS. With 3 bases removed from V and 7 bases from J, the gap between germline ends came to 13 bases. 13 Jbeta primers and 60 Vbeta primers were used for the PCR. The protocol was immunoSEQ multiplex PCR, while the TCRdb copy is restricted to in-frame clones and leaves out a portion. This sample has around 160,000 clones, with around 68% found just once. General study results and limits: Associated with cytomegalovirus, according to the listing, were approximately 160 TCR beta chains. Most TCR beta V segments were productive about 87% or about 30% of the time in an earlier analysis. After further analysis at a later stage, 17,000 or so TCR beta sequences were associated with HLA alleles at 0.05 false discovery rate.

The chain has TRBV25-1 and TRBJ1-6; maybe TRBD1 (6 bases). The sample was PBMCs. The sequence derives from a woman in her 40s in good health and CMV-seropositive. The CDR3 spells CASSDSDRTNSPLHF. The CDR3 nucleotides are TGTGCCAGCAGTGATTCAGACAGGACAAATTCACCCCTCCACTTT.